These T cell receptor beta chains were read from a single sample in a study of shared clonotypes between healthy human individuals. Sequencing used immunoSEQ multiplex PCR; TCRdb keeps in-frame clones, though not all of them. The data hold some 2 million clones, with around 96% observed a single time. The sequenced sample consisted of naive CD8+ T cells sorted from blood. The receptors shown here come from a man between 18 and 35 years old in good health. Each CDR3 is given without its conserved first and last residue.

J: TRBJ2-5
V: TRBV7-9
CDR3: ASSYSGSQETQY

J: TRBJ2-5
V: TRBV13
CDR3: ASSLGPQGQETQY

J: TRBJ2-7
V: TRBV4-1
CDR3: ASSQVGVTSYEQY

J: TRBJ2-7
V: TRBV4-3
CDR3: ASSQAWGTYEQY

J: TRBJ2-7
V: TRBV6-5
CDR3: ASSYLQSSYEQY

J: TRBJ2-7
V: TRBV28
CDR3: ASSPEGGSYEQY

J: TRBJ2-3
V: TRBV2
CDR3: ASIDRAAGTDTQY

J: TRBJ2-5
V: TRBV6-1
CDR3: ASSWTDQETQY

J: TRBJ2-1
V: TRBV5-4
CDR3: ASSLRLAGVNEQF

J: TRBJ1-1
V: TRBV7-9
CDR3: ASSLVGDGTEAF

J: TRBJ2-3
V: TRBV5-8
CDR3: ASSFGMGPDTQY

J: TRBJ2-5
V: TRBV5-1
CDR3: ASSLGGEETQY

J: TRBJ2-1
V: TRBV7-9
CDR3: ASSSPLDNEQF

J: TRBJ2-7
V: TRBV6-5
CDR3: ASSLQGPYEQY

J: TRBJ1-4
V: TRBV7-9
CDR3: ASSLAGQPANEKLF

J: TRBJ2-7
V: TRBV5-1
CDR3: ASSFLSGSYEQY

J: TRBJ1-2
V: TRBV5-4
CDR3: ASSYFFAGDGYT